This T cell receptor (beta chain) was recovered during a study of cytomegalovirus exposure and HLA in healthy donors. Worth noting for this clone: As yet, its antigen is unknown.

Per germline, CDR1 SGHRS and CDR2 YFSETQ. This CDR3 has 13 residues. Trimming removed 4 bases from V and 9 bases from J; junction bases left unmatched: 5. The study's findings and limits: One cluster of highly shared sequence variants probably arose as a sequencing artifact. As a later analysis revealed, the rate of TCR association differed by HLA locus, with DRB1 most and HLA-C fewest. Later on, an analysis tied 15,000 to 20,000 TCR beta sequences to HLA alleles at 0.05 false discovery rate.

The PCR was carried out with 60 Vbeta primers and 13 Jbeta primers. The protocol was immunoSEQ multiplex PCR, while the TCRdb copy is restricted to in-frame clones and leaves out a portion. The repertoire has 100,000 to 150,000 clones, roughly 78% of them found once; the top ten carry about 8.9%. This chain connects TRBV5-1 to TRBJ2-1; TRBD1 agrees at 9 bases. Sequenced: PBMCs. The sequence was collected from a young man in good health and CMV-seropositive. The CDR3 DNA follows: TGCGCCAGCAGCAGGGACAGGGTGGTTGAGCAGTTCTTC. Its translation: CASSRDRVVEQFF. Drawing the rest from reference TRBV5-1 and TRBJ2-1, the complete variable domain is KAGVTQTPRYLIKTRGQQVTLSCSPISGHRSVSWYQQTPGQGLQFLFEYFSETQRNKGNFPGRFSGRQFSNSRSEMNVSTLELGDSALYLCASSRDRVVEQFFGPGTRLTVL.